This TCR beta chain originates from a study of cytomegalovirus exposure and HLA in healthy donors. Clones were read by immunoSEQ multiplex PCR, and TCRdb kept only the in-frame ones, dropping some. The sample has approximately 150,000 clones, around nine tenths seen once. In germline, CDR1 is LGHNT, CDR2 FRNRAP. The CDR3 has 15 residues. Turning to this clone: The antigen remains unidentified. Sequence at one end of the junction differs from germline and may be a read error.

The study's findings and limits: Most observed TCR sequences were rare, whereas some public TCRs were detected in many donors.

The sample comprised PBMCs. This TCR came from a woman aged 30 to 39 in good health and CMV-seronegative. The chain combines TRBV12-5 with TRBJ2-2, with 11 bases identical to TRBD1. CDR3 residues: CASGPNSGQGARMIF. The CDR3 coding sequence is TGTGCTAGTGGTCCGAACTCCGGACAGGGGGCCCGGATGATTTTT.